This is a list of T cell receptor beta chains from one sample in a study of cytomegalovirus exposure and HLA in healthy donors. Sequenced by immunoSEQ multiplex PCR; TCRdb stores in-frame clones only, minus some. The sample lists under 200,000 clones, 60% to 85% occurring once. Sample: PBMCs. These receptors all come from a male donor in good health and CMV-seropositive. Both conserved end residues are part of each CDR3. The D gene is left open where the match is weak. The size entry is marked missing in some rows and otherwise reads once, few, many or a size class.

cdr3_aa cdr3_nt d_call j_call clone_size v_call
CASTPLSRGSSGELFF TGCGCCAGCACCCCCTTGTCCAGGGGATCGTCCGGGGAGCTGTTTTTT - TRBJ2-2 - TRBV4-1
CASSLMEGGSSSYNEQFF TGTGCCAGCAGCCTTATGGAAGGGGGCTCGAGCTCCTACAATGAGCAGTTCTTC TRBD1 TRBJ2-1 once TRBV7-2
CASSELGDTGELFF TGTGCCAGCAGTGAATTAGGGGACACCGGGGAGCTGTTTTTT - TRBJ2-2 - TRBV25-1
CASSVGTPPTGELFF TGTGCCAGCAGCGTAGGGACTCCACCAACCGGGGAGCTGTTTTTT - TRBJ2-2 - TRBV9
CASSQGGGGNQPQHF TGCGCCAGCAGCCAAGGCGGTGGGGGGAATCAGCCCCAGCATTTT - TRBJ1-5 few TRBV4-1
CASGDRDNTGELFF TGTGCCAGCGGCGACAGGGATAACACCGGGGAGCTGTTTTTT TRBD1 TRBJ2-2 - TRBV2
CASSAWTSGGATQSEQYF TGCGCCAGCAGTGCATGGACTAGCGGGGGGGCCACCCAGTCCGAGCAGTACTTC TRBD2 TRBJ2-7 - TRBV10-2
CASSQENFGGGTDTQYF TGTGCCAGCAGCCAAGAAAACTTCGGCGGGGGCACAGATACGCAGTATTTT - TRBJ2-3 - TRBV4-2
CASSLGPQGTGYTF TGTGCCAGCAGCTTGGGACCACAGGGGACGGGCTACACCTTC TRBD1 TRBJ1-2 - TRBV11-3
CASSPPSGGTYNEQFF TGTGCCAGCAGCCCCCCTAGCGGGGGCACTTACAATGAGCAGTTCTTC TRBD2 TRBJ2-1 - TRBV25-1
CASSTGTEAFF TGTGCCAGCAGTACGGGCACTGAAGCTTTCTTT - TRBJ1-1 - TRBV6-5
CAWSLSSSYEQYF TGTGCCTGGAGTCTGAGTAGCTCCTACGAGCAGTACTTC - TRBJ2-7 - TRBV30
CASSLTGNGYTF TGTGCCAGCAGCTTGACAGGGAATGGCTACACCTTC TRBD1 TRBJ1-2 once TRBV7-2
CASSPAGGAEQFF TGTGCCAGCAGCCCAGCGGGGGGCGCTGAGCAGTTCTTC TRBD2 TRBJ2-1 - TRBV7-2
CASGMGGAGNEQFF TGTGCCAGCGGGATGGGGGGGGCGGGCAATGAGCAGTTCTTC - TRBJ2-1 - TRBV2
CASSSGGSDYHITDTQYF TGTGCCAGCAGCTCGGGGGGATCGGACTACCACATCACAGATACGCAGTATTTT TRBD2 TRBJ2-3 once TRBV13
CASSPTGGGGYTF TGTGCCAGCAGTCCCACAGGGGGAGGCGGCTACACCTTC TRBD1 TRBJ1-2 - TRBV6-1
CASSLGGTGRANTEAFF TGCGCCAGCAGCTTAGGGGGGACAGGGAGGGCGAACACTGAAGCTTTCTTT TRBD1 TRBJ1-1 few TRBV5-1
CASSPTGGIYGYTF TGTGCCAGCAGCCCCACAGGGGGTATCTATGGCTACACCTTC TRBD1 TRBJ1-2 - TRBV11-2
CASSPYSGGLSGDTQYF TGTGCCAGCAGCCCATATAGCGGGGGCCTCTCGGGTGATACGCAGTATTTT TRBD2 TRBJ2-3 few TRBV9
CASSIIAGFRTDTQYF TGTGCCAGCAGCATCATAGCGGGGTTTAGGACAGATACGCAGTATTTT TRBD2 TRBJ2-3 - TRBV14
CAWSPGLAGSRQFF TGTGCCTGGAGCCCCGGACTAGCGGGGTCGCGGCAGTTCTTC TRBD2 TRBJ2-1 once TRBV30
CASSPVRSGNTIYF TGTGCCAGCAGCCCGGTTCGGTCTGGAAACACCATATATTTT - TRBJ1-3 - TRBV7-9
CASSAGQNYGYTF TGTGCCAGCAGTGCCGGACAGAACTATGGCTACACCTTC - TRBJ1-2 - TRBV6-4